This entry describes one T cell receptor beta chain. The same CDR3 arises from other DNA sequences in this sample as well. This entry belongs to a study of cytomegalovirus exposure and HLA in healthy donors. This CDR3 region has 15 residues. The germline V gene encodes CDR1 SGHRS and CDR2 YFSETQ. The V gene end was trimmed by 0 bases and the J gene end by 6 bases; junction bases not matched to a gene: 4. Sequencing was performed with immunoSEQ multiplex PCR; in TCRdb, only in-frame clones are kept and a portion is missing. The sample includes about 82,000 clones, just under 95% of them seen just once.

This TCR derives from a young man in good health and CMV-seronegative. Sequenced input: PBMCs. The chain recombines TRBV5-1 with TRBJ2-2, with 8 bases that match TRBD2. The CDR3 DNA reads TGCGCCAGCAGCTTGGTAGGACTAGCCGCCGGGGAGCTGTTTTTT. It codes for CASSLVGLAAGELFF. Drawing the rest from reference TRBV5-1 and TRBJ2-2, the complete variable domain is KAGVTQTPRYLIKTRGQQVTLSCSPISGHRSVSWYQQTPGQGLQFLFEYFSETQRNKGNFPGRFSGRQFSNSRSEMNVSTLELGDSALYLCASSLVGLAAGELFFGEGSRLTVL.